This T cell receptor (beta chain) was captured in a study of control samples from healthy donors and cancer patients (dated by TCRdb to the early 2020s). The germline ends are 14 bases apart after V is trimmed by 4 bases and J by 4 bases. Based on the germline V gene, the CDR1 and CDR2 sequences are SGHTS and YDEGEE. The CDR3 sequence holds 14 residues, the cysteine and phenylalanine included. Only the CDR3 portion is preserved as DNA: 42 bases, with reading frame beginning at the first base. The library relied on the immunoSEQ multiplex PCR assay. Held by TCRdb, this immuneACCESS table contains in-frame sequences only and omits some clones. Under half of the omission traces to an unresolved V gene where checked; the cause of the rest is unknown. The sample table records approximately 89,000 clones; approximately 86% of these occur just once. The ten largest clones capture 20% to 25% of the sample.

As to this clone: Its specific antigen is unknown. No clone much larger than this one lies a single base away; base qualities are absent.

This receptor was identified in a man aged 25-40 years in good health. This sequence uses TRBV5-8 and TRBJ2-5; the D gene is perhaps TRBD2, from 5 matching bases. Input material: blood. The CDR3 protein sequence reads: CASSPGIKVETQYF. The base sequence is TGTGCCAGCAGCCCGGGGATTAAAGTAGAGACCCAGTACTTC.